This entry concerns a single T cell receptor (beta chain). Its antigen is unknown. The PCR contained 60 Vbeta and 13 Jbeta primers. TCRdb's table, derived via immunoSEQ multiplex PCR, lists solely in-frame clones and lacks some. Of 100,000 or so clones in the sample, around two thirds were seen once. The data derive from a study of cytomegalovirus exposure and HLA in healthy donors. Study findings and constraints: A later analysis linked a missense variant in DCLRE1C to the trimming of TCR beta V and J genes.

V lost 5 bases and J 0 bases, leaving 12 bases between the germline ends. The CDR3 runs 15 residues. CDR1 and CDR2 (germline): LNHDA, SQIVND (reference sequence). Though probably carrying unrecorded immune exposures, donors were nominally healthy at sampling. Sequencing input: PBMCs. The TCR was taken from a man aged 25-40 years in good health and CMV-seropositive. The gene calls are TRBV19 and TRBJ2-3; D gene unclear. CDR3 protein: CASSPIPTSTDTQYF. In DNA, the CDR3 is TGTGCCAGTAGTCCAATCCCCACTAGCACAGATACGCAGTATTTT.